This TCR beta chain stems from a study of molecular identifiers for immune sequencing clone quantification. Germline-derived CDR1 and CDR2 are SGHVS and FNYEAQ. The CDR3 has 13 residues. Deletions cut 0 bases from V and 5 bases from J, with 8 bases between. TCRdb reanalysed the PCR reads using MiXCR and keeps one entry per CDR3 protein. The sample has some 97,000 distinct CDR3 sequences, around 33% seen once. This clonotype was seen ten or more times. The chain links TRBV7-6 to TRBJ2-7; no reliable D call. This TCR was sampled from a human donor in good health. Some libraries in this study had Jurkat cell RNA spiked in. The sample consisted of naive CD8+ T cells from blood, with Jurkat cell RNA spiked in. Noted subset: FACS-sorted CD8+CD4-CCR7+CD45RA+ naive T cells. This CDR3 reads CASSLADWHEQYF. The CDR3 bases are TGTGCCAGCAGCTTAGCTGATTGGCACGAGCAGTACTTC.